This T cell receptor (beta chain) derives from a study of vaccination effects on CD4 cells after COVID-19. On this clone itself: Its target is unknown.

Germline V gene data show CDR1 as SGDLS and CDR2 as YYNGEE. Trimming took off 4 bases at V and 1 base at J, with 17 bases between the two ends. This CDR3 is 16 amino acids long. Antigen-specific CD4+ T cell clonotypes were called by their expansion after viral peptide-pool culture in ViraFEST. Once cultured for roughly 10 days, the cells underwent separation to obtain CD4+ T cells. The study found no prior SARS-CoV-2 infection in the vaccine recipients, who tested negative for nucleocapsid antibodies. Points from the study as a whole: Clones arising from infection and from vaccination showed marked clonal contraction late after vaccination.

TCRdb's copy holds only in-frame clones and misses some; the assay was immunoSEQ multiplex PCR. Of 27,000 or so clones listed, approximately 72% are singletons. The sample here was CD4+ T cells from PBMCs cultured with SARS-CoV-2 spike peptides, taken before COVID-19 vaccination. The TCR comes from a human donor who received a COVID-19 vaccine. This chain uses TRBV9 with TRBJ1-1; D might be TRBD1 (6 bases). CDR3 coding DNA: TGTGCCAGCAGCCCTGAGAGGGGGTGGGGGAACACTGAAGCTTTCTTT. It is translated as CASSPERGWGNTEAFF. Filled out from reference TRBV9 and TRBJ1-1, the complete variable domain reads DSGVTQTPKHLITATGQRVTLRCSPRSGDLSVYWYQQSLDQGLQFLIQYYNGEERAKGNILERFSAQQFPDLHSELNLSSLELGDSALYFCASSPERGWGNTEAFFGQGTRLTVV.